This T cell receptor (beta chain) originates from a study of human T cells and chemical hapten exposure. Notes on this clonotype: Its antigen is as yet unknown.

Described time point: patch test 2, 6 weeks after DPC sensitization. Treatment here: therapeutic diphenylcyclopropenone sensitization with weekly scalp DPC. V lost 0 bases and J lost 4, with 10 bases in between. The germline V gene has CDR1 KGHSH and CDR2 LQKENI. CDR3 length: 14 amino acids. Unique molecular identifiers were attached to individual cDNA molecules within the library. Using its own MiXCR run on the RACE reads, TCRdb lists one record per CDR3 protein. The table includes fewer than 150,000 distinct CDR3 sequences, 10% to 15% detected once. The study, taken as a whole, reports: Patch test score was positively correlated with the counts of TCRs that had expanded at PT1.

The V call is TRBV18, the J call TRBJ2-7; D is possibly TRBD1 or TRBD2 (5 bases each). The material was whole blood, obtained in connection with sensitization to the hapten diphenylcyclopropenone (DPC). This receptor was obtained from a woman aged 45-65 years with alopecia areata. Some clones in this sample may be carry-over from other donors' samples. The CDR3 coding sequence is TGTGCCAGCTCACCACCTGGGGGTCCGTACGAGCAGTACTTC. The encoded protein is CASSPPGGPYEQYF.